One and the same sample provided the 7 T cell receptor beta chains below, sequenced in a study of radiotherapy plus CTLA-4 blockade in lung cancer. Repertoires were generated with immunoSEQ multiplex PCR, while TCRdb's copy carries only in-frame clones and drops some. The data show 80,000 to 95,000 clones, roughly 80% seen once. The starting material was peripheral blood, obtained from a patient treated with radiotherapy plus ipilimumab. These receptors came from a human donor with non-small cell lung cancer that progressed on radiotherapy plus ipilimumab.

This clone appeared a single time. The chain joins TRBV6-1 to TRBJ1-2; 10 bases map to TRBD1. V dropped 6 bases and J dropped 3; count of bases not matched to a gene: 4. CDR3 length: 14 residues. The V gene's germline CDR1 is MNHNS and CDR2 SASEGT. In DNA, the CDR3 is TGTGCCAGCAGGACGGACAGGGGGGACTATGGCTACACCTTC. This sequence encodes CASRTDRGDYGYTF.

This clone was observed a handful of times. The gene calls are TRBV6-1 and TRBJ1-2; D not certain. Germline V gene lookup returns CDR1 MNHNS and CDR2 SASEGT. V was trimmed by 5 bases and J by 4 bases, leaving 11 bases between them. This CDR3 has 13 amino acids. The CDR3 DNA is TGTGCCAGCAGTACGGGCAGCAGCTATGGCTACACCTTC. This gives the protein CASSTGSSYGYTF.

The rearrangement links TRBV7-9 to TRBJ2-7; D is possibly TRBD2 (5 bases). This CDR3 spans 14 amino acids. Germline-derived CDR1 and CDR2 are SEHNR and FQNEAQ (reference sequence). Trimming took 5 bases from V and 2 from J, leaving 13 bases between them. In DNA form, the CDR3 reads TGTGCCAGCAGCCGTGACTATCAAGCCTACGAGCAGTACTTC. Translated, it gives CASSRDYQAYEQYF.

The CDR3 loop is CASSIQGSPNTEAFF. Here the CDR3 DNA reads TGTGCCAGTAGTATACAGGGCAGCCCGAACACTGAAGCTTTCTTT. The V and J genes are TRBV19 and TRBJ1-1, with a tentative D call TRBD1 (5 bases). Germline CDR1 is LNHDA and CDR2 is SQIVND (reference sequence). The CDR3 length is 15 residues. V was trimmed by 2 bases and J by 1 base, leaving 11 bases between them. The full variable domain, its missing parts supplied by reference TRBV19 and TRBJ1-1, is DGGITQSPKYLFRKEGQNVTLSCEQNLNHDAMYWYRQDPGQGLRLIYYSQIVNDFQKGDIAEGYSVSREKKESFPLTVTSAQKNPTAFYLCASSIQGSPNTEAFFGQGTRLTVV.

The chain combines TRBV28 with TRBJ1-2, with 8 positions matching TRBD1. Germline-derived CDR1 and CDR2 are MDHEN and SYDVKM. The CDR3 runs to 14 residues. V lost 2 bases and J lost 8; bases outside the gene matches: 7. DNA of the CDR3: TGTGCCAGCAGTTTACTTGACAGGGGAGGGGGCTACACCTTC. It translates to CASSLLDRGGGYTF.

This clone has a single count. The J gene is TRBJ1-5, the V gene TRBV5-1, with D hard to call. Trimming took 4 bases from V and 4 from J, leaving 9 bases between them. This CDR3 spans 13 amino acids. CDR1 SGHRS and CDR2 YFSETQ come from the germline V gene. The CDR3 spells CASSKDGNQPQHF. The DNA for the CDR3 is TGCGCCAGCAGCAAGGACGGTAATCAGCCCCAGCATTTT. The complete variable domain, with remaining parts taken from reference TRBV5-1 and TRBJ1-5, reads KAGVTQTPRYLIKTRGQQVTLSCSPISGHRSVSWYQQTPGQGLQFLFEYFSETQRNKGNFPGRFSGRQFSNSRSEMNVSTLELGDSALYLCASSKDGNQPQHFGDGTRLSIL.

The genes are TRBV10-1 and TRBJ1-3; possibly TRBD1 for D (6 bases). Germline loops: CDR1 WNHNN, CDR2 SYGVQD (reference sequence). V lost 0 bases and J lost 8, with 11 bases in between. CDR3 length: 14 residues. The CDR3 protein is CASSESVEGDTIYF. DNA for the CDR3: TGCGCCAGCAGTGAGTCAGTGGAGGGGGACACCATATATTTT.